The source of this TCR beta chain is a study of monozygotic twins with inflammatory bowel disease. Study results and caveats: T cell subtypes were not distinguishable in this analysis. Patient repertoires may carry noise from differing immunosuppressive treatments.

CDR3 length equals 16 residues. Germline loops: CDR1 SGHTA, CDR2 FQGNSA. TCRdb reanalyzed the 5' RACE reads, giving one entry per CDR3 protein sequence and no DNA. The specimen's table records around 400,000 distinct CDR3 sequences. On this clonotype itself: Its antigen is unknown.

This sequence joins TRBV7-2 and TRBJ1-6; TCRdb names TRBD1, which stays unverified in the absence of DNA. The sequencing sample was made of blood. The receptor was isolated from a human donor with ulcerative colitis or Crohn's disease, or a healthy co-twin of an affected twin (not recorded which). The CDR3 is CASSNRDRGLSSPLHF. Looking up the rest from reference TRBV7-2 and TRBJ1-6 gives the full variable domain: GAGVSQSPSNKVTEKGKDVELRCDPISGHTALYWYRQSLGQGLEFLIYFQGNSAPDKSGLPSDRFSAERTGGSVSTLTIQRTQQEDSAVYLCASSNRDRGLSSPLHFGNGTRLTVT.